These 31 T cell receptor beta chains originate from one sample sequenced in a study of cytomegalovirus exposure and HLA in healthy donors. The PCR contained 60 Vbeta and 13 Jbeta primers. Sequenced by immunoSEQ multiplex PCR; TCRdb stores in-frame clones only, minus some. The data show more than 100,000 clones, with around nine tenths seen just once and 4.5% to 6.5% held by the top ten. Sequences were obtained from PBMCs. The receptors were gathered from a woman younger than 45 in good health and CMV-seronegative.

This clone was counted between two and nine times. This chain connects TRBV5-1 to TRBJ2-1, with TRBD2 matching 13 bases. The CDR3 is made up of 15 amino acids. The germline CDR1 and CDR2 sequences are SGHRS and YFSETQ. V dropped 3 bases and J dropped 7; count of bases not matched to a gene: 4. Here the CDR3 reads CASSWTSGSPNEQFF. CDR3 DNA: TGCGCCAGCAGCTGGACTAGCGGGAGTCCAAATGAGCAGTTCTTC.

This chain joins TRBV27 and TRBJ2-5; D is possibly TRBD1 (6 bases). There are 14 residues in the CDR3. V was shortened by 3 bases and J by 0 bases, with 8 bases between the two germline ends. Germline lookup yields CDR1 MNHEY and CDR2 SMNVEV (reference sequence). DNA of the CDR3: TGTGCCAGCAGTTTGGACAGTTACCAAGAGACCCAGTACTTC. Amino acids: CASSLDSYQETQYF.

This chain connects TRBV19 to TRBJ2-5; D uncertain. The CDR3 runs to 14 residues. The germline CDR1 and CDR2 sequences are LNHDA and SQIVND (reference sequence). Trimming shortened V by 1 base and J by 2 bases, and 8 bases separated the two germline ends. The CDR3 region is CASSIGLNQETQYF. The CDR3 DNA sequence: TGTGCCAGTAGTATAGGCCTAAATCAAGAGACCCAGTACTTC.

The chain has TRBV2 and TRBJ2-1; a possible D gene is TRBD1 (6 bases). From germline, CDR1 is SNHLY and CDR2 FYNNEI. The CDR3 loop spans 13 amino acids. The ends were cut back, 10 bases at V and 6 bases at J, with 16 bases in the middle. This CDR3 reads CATRGSPGNEQFF. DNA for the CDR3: TGTGCCACGAGGGGGTCCCCGGGCAATGAGCAGTTCTTC.

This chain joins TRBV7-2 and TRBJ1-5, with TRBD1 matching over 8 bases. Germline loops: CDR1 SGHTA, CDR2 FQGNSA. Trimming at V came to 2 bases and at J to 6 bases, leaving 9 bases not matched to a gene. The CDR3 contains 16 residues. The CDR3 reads CASSLLAGGYGQPQHF. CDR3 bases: TGTGCCAGCAGCTTATTGGCAGGGGGCTACGGTCAGCCCCAGCATTTT.

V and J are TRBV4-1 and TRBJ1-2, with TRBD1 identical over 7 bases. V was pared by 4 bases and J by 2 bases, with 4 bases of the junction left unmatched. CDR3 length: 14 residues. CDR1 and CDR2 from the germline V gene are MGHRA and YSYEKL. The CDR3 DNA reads TGCGCCAGCAGCCCCCCGGACAGGAACTATGGCTACACCTTC. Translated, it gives CASSPPDRNYGYTF.

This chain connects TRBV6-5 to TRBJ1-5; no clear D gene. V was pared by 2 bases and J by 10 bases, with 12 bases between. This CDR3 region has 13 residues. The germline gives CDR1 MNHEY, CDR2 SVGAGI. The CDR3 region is CASSYGVGSPQHF. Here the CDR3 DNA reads TGTGCCAGCAGTTACGGGGTGGGGAGCCCCCAGCATTTT.

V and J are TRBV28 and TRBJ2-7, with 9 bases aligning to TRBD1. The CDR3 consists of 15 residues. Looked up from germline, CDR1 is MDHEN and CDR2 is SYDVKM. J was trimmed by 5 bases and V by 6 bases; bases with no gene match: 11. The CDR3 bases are TGTGCCAGCAGACCCGGACAGGGGATGAGTCACGAGCAGTACTTC. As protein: CASRPGQGMSHEQYF.

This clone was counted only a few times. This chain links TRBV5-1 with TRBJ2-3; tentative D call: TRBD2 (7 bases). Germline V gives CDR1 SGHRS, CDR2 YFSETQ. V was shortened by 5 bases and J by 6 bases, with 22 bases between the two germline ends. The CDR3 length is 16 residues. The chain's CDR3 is CASSSLGGGLFDTQYF. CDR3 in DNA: TGCGCCAGCAGTAGTTTGGGGGGGGGCCTTTTTGATACGCAGTATTTT.

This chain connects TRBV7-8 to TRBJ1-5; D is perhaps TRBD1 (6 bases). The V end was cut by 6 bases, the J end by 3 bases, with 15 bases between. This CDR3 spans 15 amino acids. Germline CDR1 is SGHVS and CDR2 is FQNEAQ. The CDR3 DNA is TGTGCCAGCAGGGTCGACAGGAGCCCCAATCAGCCCCAGCATTTT. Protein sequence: CASRVDRSPNQPQHF.

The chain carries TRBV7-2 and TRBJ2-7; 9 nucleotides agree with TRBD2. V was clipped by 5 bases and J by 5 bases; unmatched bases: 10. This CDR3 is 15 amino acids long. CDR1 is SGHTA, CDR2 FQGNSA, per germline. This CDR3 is CASSLDSGGWDEQYF. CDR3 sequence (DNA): TGTGCCAGCAGCCTGGACAGCGGGGGGTGGGACGAGCAGTACTTC.

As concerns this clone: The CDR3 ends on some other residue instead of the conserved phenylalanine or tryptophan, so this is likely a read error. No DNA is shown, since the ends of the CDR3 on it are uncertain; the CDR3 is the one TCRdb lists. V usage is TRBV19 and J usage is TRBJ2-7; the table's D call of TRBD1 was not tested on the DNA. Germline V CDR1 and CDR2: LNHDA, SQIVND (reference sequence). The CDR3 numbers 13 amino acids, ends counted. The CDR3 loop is CASSPGTGGFLHL.

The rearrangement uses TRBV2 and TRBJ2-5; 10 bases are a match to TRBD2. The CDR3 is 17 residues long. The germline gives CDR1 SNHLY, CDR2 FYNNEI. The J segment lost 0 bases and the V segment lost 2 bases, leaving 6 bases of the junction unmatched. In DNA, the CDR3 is TGTGCCAGCAGTGAAACTAGCGGGGAGATAAACCAAGAGACCCAGTACTTC. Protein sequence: CASSETSGEINQETQYF.

CDR3 sequence reads: CASSQVGAFGTQYF. The DNA for the CDR3 is TGCGCCAGCAGCCAAGTGGGGGCATTCGGGACCCAGTACTTC. The V gene is TRBV4-1, the J gene TRBJ2-5; tentatively, D is TRBD1 (6 bases). Deletions cut 1 base from V and 7 bases from J, with 13 bases between. The CDR3 sequence is 14 residues long. Germline V gene lookup returns CDR1 MGHRA and CDR2 YSYEKL.

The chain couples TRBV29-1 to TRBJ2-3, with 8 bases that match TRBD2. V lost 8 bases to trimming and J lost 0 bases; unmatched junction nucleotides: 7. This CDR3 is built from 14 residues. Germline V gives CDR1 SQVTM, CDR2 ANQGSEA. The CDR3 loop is CSHAGGASTDTQYF. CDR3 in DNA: TGCAGCCATGCCGGGGGGGCGAGCACAGATACGCAGTATTTT.

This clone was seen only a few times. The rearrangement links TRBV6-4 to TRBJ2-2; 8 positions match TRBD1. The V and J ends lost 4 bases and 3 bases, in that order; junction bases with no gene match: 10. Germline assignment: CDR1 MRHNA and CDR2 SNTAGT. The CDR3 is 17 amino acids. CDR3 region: CASSAEETGDHTGELFF. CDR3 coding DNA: TGTGCCAGCAGTGCTGAGGAGACAGGGGATCACACCGGGGAGCTGTTTTTT.

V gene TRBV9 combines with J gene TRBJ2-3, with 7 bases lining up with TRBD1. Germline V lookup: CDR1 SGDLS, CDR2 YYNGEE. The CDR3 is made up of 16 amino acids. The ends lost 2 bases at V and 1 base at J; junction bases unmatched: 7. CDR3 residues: CASSVSRQGGTDTQYF. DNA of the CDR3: TGTGCCAGCAGCGTCTCCCGGCAGGGGGGCACAGATACGCAGTATTTT.

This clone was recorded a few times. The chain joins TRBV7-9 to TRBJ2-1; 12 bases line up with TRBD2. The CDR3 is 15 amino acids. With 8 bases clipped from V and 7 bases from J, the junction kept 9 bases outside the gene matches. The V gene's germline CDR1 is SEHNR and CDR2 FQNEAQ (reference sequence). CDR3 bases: TGTGCCAGCCAAGAGGGACTAGCGGGCCTAAATGAGCAGTTCTTC. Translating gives CASQEGLAGLNEQFF. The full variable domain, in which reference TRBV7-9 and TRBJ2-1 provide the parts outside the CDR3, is DTGVSQNPRHKITKRGQNVTFRCDPISEHNRLYWYRQTLGQGPEFLTYFQNEAQLEKSRLLSDRFSAERPKGSFSTLEIQRTEQGDSAMYLCASQEGLAGLNEQFFGPGTRLTVL.

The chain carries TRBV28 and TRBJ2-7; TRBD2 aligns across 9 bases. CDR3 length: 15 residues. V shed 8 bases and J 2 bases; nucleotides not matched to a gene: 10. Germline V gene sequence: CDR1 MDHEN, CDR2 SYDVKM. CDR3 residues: CASQPSGTFPYEQYF. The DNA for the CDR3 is TGTGCCAGCCAACCTAGCGGGACCTTCCCCTACGAGCAGTACTTC. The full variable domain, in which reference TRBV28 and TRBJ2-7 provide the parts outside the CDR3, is DVKVTQSSRYLVKRTGEKVFLECVQDMDHENMFWYRQDPGLGLRLIYFSYDVKMKEKGDIPEGYSVSREKKERFSLILESASTNQTSMYLCASQPSGTFPYEQYFGPGTRLTVT.

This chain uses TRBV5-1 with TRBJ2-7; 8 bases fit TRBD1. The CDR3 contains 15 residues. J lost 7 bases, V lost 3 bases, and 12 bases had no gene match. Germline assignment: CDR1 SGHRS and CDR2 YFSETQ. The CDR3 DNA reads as TGCGCCAGCAGCTACGCAGGGGACAGGCAGGAAGAGCAGTACTTC. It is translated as CASSYAGDRQEEQYF.

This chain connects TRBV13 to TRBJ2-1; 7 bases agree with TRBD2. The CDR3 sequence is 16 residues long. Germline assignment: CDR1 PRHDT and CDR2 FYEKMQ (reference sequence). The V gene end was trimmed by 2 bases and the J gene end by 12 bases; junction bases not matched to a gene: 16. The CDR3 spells CASSLSSSGKAQGQFF. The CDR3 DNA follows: TGTGCCAGCAGCTTATCTTCTAGCGGAAAAGCCCAGGGGCAGTTCTTC.

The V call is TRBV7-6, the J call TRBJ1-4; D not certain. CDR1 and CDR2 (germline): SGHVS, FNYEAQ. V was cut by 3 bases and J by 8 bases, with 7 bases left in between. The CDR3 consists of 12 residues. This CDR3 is CASSFLEEKLFF. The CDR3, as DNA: TGTGCCAGCAGCTTTCTGGAGGAAAAACTGTTTTTT.

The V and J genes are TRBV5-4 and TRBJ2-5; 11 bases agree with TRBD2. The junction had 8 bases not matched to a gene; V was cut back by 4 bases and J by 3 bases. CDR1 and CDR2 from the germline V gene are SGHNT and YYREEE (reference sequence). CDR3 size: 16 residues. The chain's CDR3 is CASSNTETSGEETQYF. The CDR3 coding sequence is TGTGCCAGCAGCAACACTGAGACTAGCGGGGAAGAGACCCAGTACTTC.

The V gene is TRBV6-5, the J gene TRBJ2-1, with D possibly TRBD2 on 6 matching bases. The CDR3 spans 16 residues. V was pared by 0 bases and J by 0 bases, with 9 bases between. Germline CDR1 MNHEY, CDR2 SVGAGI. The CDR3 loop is CASSYSSGRSYNEQFF. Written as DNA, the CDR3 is TGTGCCAGCAGTTACTCCAGCGGGCGCTCCTACAATGAGCAGTTCTTC.

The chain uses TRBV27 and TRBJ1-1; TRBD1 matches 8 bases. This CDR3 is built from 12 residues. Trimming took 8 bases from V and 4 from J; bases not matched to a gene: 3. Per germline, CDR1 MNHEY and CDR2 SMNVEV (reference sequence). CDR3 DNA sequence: TGTGCCAGCGGAACAGGGGGCACTGAAGCTTTCTTT. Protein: CASGTGGTEAFF.

The CDR3 DNA is TGTGCCAGCTCACCAATAGACGGGAGCTCCTACAATGAGCAGTTCTTC. Amino acid sequence: CASSPIDGSSYNEQFF. The J gene is TRBJ2-1, the V gene TRBV18; D possibly corresponds to TRBD2 (6 bases). Germline CDR1 reads KGHSH; CDR2 reads LQKENI. V was cut by 2 bases and J by 0 bases, with 11 bases left in between. The CDR3 runs to 16 residues.

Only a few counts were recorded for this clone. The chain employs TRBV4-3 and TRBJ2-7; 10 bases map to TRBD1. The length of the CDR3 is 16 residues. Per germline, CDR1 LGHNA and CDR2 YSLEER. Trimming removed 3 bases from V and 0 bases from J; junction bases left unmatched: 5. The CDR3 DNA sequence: TGCGCCAGCAGCCACTCCGGGACAGGGGACTCCTACGAGCAGTACTTC. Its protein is CASSHSGTGDSYEQYF.

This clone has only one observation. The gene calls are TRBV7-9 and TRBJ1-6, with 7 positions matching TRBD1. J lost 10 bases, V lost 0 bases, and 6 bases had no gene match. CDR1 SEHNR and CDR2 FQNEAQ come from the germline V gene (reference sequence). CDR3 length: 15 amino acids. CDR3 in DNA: TGTGCCAGCAGCTTAGCGGGAAGGGGGCTGTCACCCCTCCACTTT. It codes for CASSLAGRGLSPLHF.

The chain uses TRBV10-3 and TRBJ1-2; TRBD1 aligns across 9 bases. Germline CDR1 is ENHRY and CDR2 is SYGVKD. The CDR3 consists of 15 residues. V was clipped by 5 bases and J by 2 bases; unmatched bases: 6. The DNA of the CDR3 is TGTGCCATCAGTCTTGGACAGGGGACCAACTATGGCTACACCTTC. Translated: CAISLGQGTNYGYTF.

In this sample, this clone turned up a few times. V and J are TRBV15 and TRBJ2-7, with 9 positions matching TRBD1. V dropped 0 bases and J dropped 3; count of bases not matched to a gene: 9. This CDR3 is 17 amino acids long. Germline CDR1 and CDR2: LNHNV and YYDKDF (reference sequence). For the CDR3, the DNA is TGTGCCACCAGCAGAGATGCGGGACAGGGACTCTACTACGAGCAGTACTTC. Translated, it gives CATSRDAGQGLYYEQYF.

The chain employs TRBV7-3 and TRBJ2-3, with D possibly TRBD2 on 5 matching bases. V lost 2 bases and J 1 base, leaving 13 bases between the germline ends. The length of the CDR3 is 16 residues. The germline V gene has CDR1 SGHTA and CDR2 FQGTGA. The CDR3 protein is CASSLWQAEGTDTQYF. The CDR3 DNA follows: TGTGCCAGCAGCTTATGGCAAGCGGAGGGCACAGATACGCAGTATTTT.